Listed below are T cell receptor beta chains from one sample, sequenced in a study of shared clonotypes between healthy human individuals. TCRdb's table, derived via immunoSEQ multiplex PCR, lists solely in-frame clones and lacks some. Here the sample spans approximately 2.5 million clones, approximately 90% being singletons. The sample taken for sequencing was naive CD4+ T cells sorted from blood. The origin of the receptors is a man between 18 and 29 years old in good health. The CDR3 runs from the conserved cysteine through the conserved F or W. A D gene is named only where the DNA matches it firmly. Size is omitted from some rows. Given values are once, few, many or a class for expanded clones.

>.|TRBJ2-5|TRBV5-1|.
TGCGCCAGCACCCCGTCGTACCAAGAGACCCAGTACTTC
CASTPSYQETQYF
>.|TRBJ2-5|TRBV7-2|.
TGTGCCAGCAGCTTAGCGCTGGCAGGGGGGGACCAAGAGACCCAGTACTTC
CASSLALAGGDQETQYF
>.|TRBJ1-1|TRBV4-3|.
TGCGCCAGCAGCCAGAGTCAGGGGAACACTGAAGCTTTCTTT
CASSQSQGNTEAFF
>TRBD2|TRBJ2-1|TRBV29-1|.
TGCAGCGTTACTACACTAGCGGGAAGGTACAATGAGCAGTTCTTC
CSVTTLAGRYNEQFF
>.|TRBJ1-6|TRBV18|.
TGTGCCAGCTCACCGGCGGGGGCCGATTCACCCCTCCACTTT
CASSPAGADSPLHF
>.|TRBJ2-5|TRBV5-4|.
TGTGCCAGCAGAGGGGGGAGCCAAGAGACCCAGTACTTC
CASRGGSQETQYF
>TRBD2|TRBJ2-7|TRBV6-1|.
TGTGCCAGCAGCCGGACTAGCCCAGACTACGAGCAGTACTTC
CASSRTSPDYEQYF
>TRBD1|TRBJ1-4|TRBV6-1|.
TGTGCCAGCACCCGACAGGGGAATGGGGAAAAACTGTTTTTT
CASTRQGNGEKLFF
>.|TRBJ1-2|TRBV7-8|.
TGTGCCAGCAGCTTAACTGGGGTAGAGGGGGGCTATGGCTACACCTTC
CASSLTGVEGGYGYTF
>TRBD1|TRBJ2-3|TRBV10-2|.
TGCGCCAGCCGGGACAGAGTTTCAGATACGCAGTATTTT
CASRDRVSDTQYF
>TRBD1|TRBJ2-1|TRBV29-1|.
TGCAGCGTCTCCGGACAGGGGCACTCCTACAATGAGCAGTTCTTC
CSVSGQGHSYNEQFF
>TRBD1|TRBJ1-6|TRBV10-3|.
TGTGCCATCAGTCAGGGGGCGAGATCACCCCTCCACTTT
CAISQGARSPLHF
>.|TRBJ2-1|TRBV7-3|.
TGTGCCAGCAGCTTAGATCGGGGATCCTACAATGAGCAGTTCTTC
CASSLDRGSYNEQFF
>TRBD1|TRBJ1-2|TRBV27|.
TGTGCCAGCCGCTCGGGACAGGGTCTCTATGGCTACACCTTC
CASRSGQGLYGYTF
>.|TRBJ1-6|TRBV6-6|.
TGTGCCAGCAACGGGCCCTCCATAGATAATTCACCCCTCCACTTT
CASNGPSIDNSPLHF
>.|TRBJ1-6|TRBV19|.
TGTGCCAGTAGTACAGGGAGCTCCTATAATTCACCCCTCCACTTT
CASSTGSSYNSPLHF
>TRBD2|TRBJ2-5|TRBV5-4|.
TGTGCCAGCAGCTGGTCTTTAGCGGGAGGGCTTGAGACCCAGTACTTC
CASSWSLAGGLETQYF
>.|TRBJ2-2|TRBV7-6|.
TGTGCCAGCAGCTTAGCCCTTGGGTCATCCGGGGAGCTGTTTTTT
CASSLALGSSGELFF
>.|TRBJ2-3|TRBV5-1|.
TGCGCCAGCAGCTTGGTGGCTCCACGCACAGATACGCAGTATTTT
CASSLVAPRTDTQYF
>.|TRBJ2-1|TRBV19|.
TGTGCCAGTAGGCTAGATCCCTCCTTTAGCTACAATGAGCAGTTCTTC
CASRLDPSFSYNEQFF
>TRBD2|TRBJ2-3|TRBV7-2|.
TGTGCCAGCAGCTTAGCCCCGGGACTAGCCTCCACAGATACGCAGTATTTT
CASSLAPGLASTDTQYF
>.|TRBJ1-6|TRBV28|.
TGTGCCAGCAGTTTGGGGGTTAGGGGTGTTAATTCACCCCTCCACTTT
CASSLGVRGVNSPLHF
>.|TRBJ1-5|TRBV29-1|.
TGCAGCGCCTCATCGGGATCGTACAATCAGCCCCAGCATTTT
CSASSGSYNQPQHF
>TRBD1|TRBJ1-1|TRBV7-3|.
TGTGCCAGCAGCTTAGACGGGACAGTGAACACTGAAGCTTTCTTT
CASSLDGTVNTEAFF
>TRBD2|TRBJ2-7|TRBV5-1|once
TGCGCCAGCAGCTTGAGCGGGGATCCCTACGAGCAGTACTTC
CASSLSGDPYEQYF